Listed here are 6 T cell receptor beta chains from one sample, sequenced in a study of OX40 agonist ivuxolimab in advanced cancers. Only in-frame clones appear in the TCRdb table, and some are missing; sequencing was by immunoSEQ multiplex PCR. The sample shows tens of thousands of clones, about 90% of them seen only once. The sequencing used CD4+ or CD8+ T cells sorted from blood, collected in a trial of the OX40 agonist ivuxolimab. The receptors derive from an adult with an advanced solid tumor such as melanoma, head and neck, liver or kidney cancer.

This clone occurred once. The rearrangement links TRBV6-5 to TRBJ2-1, with D possibly matching TRBD1 (5 bases). V lost 2 bases, J lost 7 bases, and 15 bases lay in between. This CDR3 region has 15 residues. From germline, CDR1 is MNHEY and CDR2 SVGAGI. Here the CDR3 reads CASSYNSRTLNEQFF. DNA of the CDR3: TGTGCCAGCAGTTACAATAGCAGGACATTGAATGAGCAGTTCTTC.

The chain links TRBV11-2 to TRBJ1-2; D not certain. The germline gives CDR1 SGHAT, CDR2 FQNNGV. The V and J ends lost 2 bases and 3 bases respectively, with 10 bases between them. This CDR3 has 14 amino acids. Here the CDR3 reads CASSLNGNYYGYTF. DNA of the CDR3: TGTGCCAGCAGCTTAAACGGGAACTACTATGGCTACACCTTC.

The rearrangement uses TRBV18 and TRBJ2-3; a possible D gene is TRBD2 (6 bases). This CDR3 is built from 17 residues. Germline-derived CDR1 and CDR2 are KGHSH and LQKENI. The germline V and J ends were trimmed by 4 bases and 3 bases, with 20 bases remaining between them. The CDR3 reads CASSLQDPGVRTDTQYF. In nucleotides, the CDR3 is TGTGCCAGCTCACTCCAAGATCCGGGGGTCAGGACAGATACGCAGTATTTT.

J is TRBJ2-2 and V is TRBV7-2; 7 nucleotides agree with TRBD1. Germline assignment: CDR1 SGHTA and CDR2 FQGNSA. This CDR3 is built from 15 residues. Trimming took 5 bases from V and 0 from J; bases not matched to a gene: 3. In DNA form, the CDR3 reads TGTGCCAGCAGCCAGACAGGGTCGAACACCGGGGAGCTGTTTTTT. Amino acids: CASSQTGSNTGELFF.

V usage is TRBV7-9 and J usage is TRBJ1-1; D is possibly TRBD1 (6 bases). Trimming stripped 8 bases from V and 1 base from J, with 11 bases between. This CDR3 has 13 residues. The germline V gene has CDR1 SEHNR and CDR2 FQNEAQ (reference sequence). The CDR3 coding sequence is TGTGCCAGCCTCAGGACAGAGAACACTGAAGCTTTCTTT. Protein product: CASLRTENTEAFF.

The V gene is TRBV7-2, the J gene TRBJ1-1; D uncertain. V lost 2 bases and J lost 7, with 11 bases in between. Germline V gives CDR1 SGHTA, CDR2 FQGNSA. The CDR3 length is 13 residues. The CDR3 coding sequence is TGTGCCAGCAGCTTACAGGAAGGGCTTGAAGCTTTCTTT. Translating it yields CASSLQEGLEAFF. Variable domain in full (rest from reference TRBV7-2 and TRBJ1-1): GAGVSQSPSNKVTEKGKDVELRCDPISGHTALYWYRQSLGQGLEFLIYFQGNSAPDKSGLPSDRFSAERTGGSVSTLTIQRTQQEDSAVYLCASSLQEGLEAFFGQGTRLTVV.